The TCR beta chain under discussion was sequenced for a study of blood T cells in healthy people across ages. Study-wide background: The template switching approach captured approximately one barcoded beta molecule for every two T cells. Study-wide results and limits: Any conclusive comparison of naive versus antigen-experienced cells was prevented by using unsorted PBMCs.

In regard to this clonotype: Its cognate antigen is unknown.

Germline V gene lookup returns CDR1 MNHNS and CDR2 SASEGT. V lost 6 bases, J lost 4 bases, and 10 bases lay in between. The CDR3 loop spans 13 amino acids. In each sample, at least 7 million PBMCs were isolated. A second PCR of 7 to 11 cycles used a sample-barcoded 5' primer and a J-beta primer mix. TCRdb reanalysed the 5' RACE reads using MiXCR and keeps one entry per CDR3 protein. The sample contains around 1,000,000 distinct CDR3 sequences, around two fifths of which appear only once. J is TRBJ1-5 and V is TRBV6-1, with TRBD1 as a possible D gene (6 bases). Specimen: blood. This sequence originates from a man younger than 30 in good health. The CDR3 here is CASRETGNQPQHF. CDR3 DNA sequence: TGTGCCAGCAGGGAGACAGGAAATCAGCCCCAGCATTTT.